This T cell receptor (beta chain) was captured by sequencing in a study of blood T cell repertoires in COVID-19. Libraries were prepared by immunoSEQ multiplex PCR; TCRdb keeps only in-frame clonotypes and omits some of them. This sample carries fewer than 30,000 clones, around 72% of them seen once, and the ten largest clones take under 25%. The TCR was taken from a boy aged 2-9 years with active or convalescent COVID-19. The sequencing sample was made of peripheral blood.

The CDR3 reads CASSPDRGQNEAFF. Written as DNA, the CDR3 is TGTGCCAGCTCACCCGACAGGGGGCAGAATGAAGCTTTCTTT. The chain recombines TRBV18 with TRBJ1-1; 10 positions match TRBD1. This CDR3 is 14 amino acids long. V dropped 3 bases and J dropped 7; count of bases not matched to a gene: 5. Germline V gives CDR1 KGHSH, CDR2 LQKENI.